This TCR beta chain was sequenced in a study of blood T cells in healthy people across ages. Only a few counts were recorded for this clonotype. The antigen is not known. Study outcomes and limitations: Comparison with aged donors showed that long-lived donors had more naive CD4+ cells and higher diversity. Estimated diversity, derived from one million T cells, was regarded as an underestimate.

CDR3 length equals 13 residues. The germline CDR1 and CDR2 sequences are MDHEN and SYDVKM. V shed 3 bases and J shed 7 bases, with 12 bases lying between them. Using a J-beta primer mix together with a sample-barcoded 5' primer, a second PCR was run for about 6 to 11 cycles. Each CDR3 protein is one row after TCRdb ran MiXCR on the 5' RACE reads. The sample yields more than 750,000 distinct CDR3 sequences, about 27% seen once. The same specimen was also included in a second study, on T cells of mothers and their children. As that report states: A few mothers and their six children, all healthy Caucasians, donated.

The sample consisted of blood. The rearrangement uses TRBV28 and TRBJ2-5, with D perhaps TRBD2 (6 bases). The TCR originated in a middle-aged woman in good health. CDR3 coding DNA: TGTGCCAGCAGTTTCAGGAGGGGAGGGACCCAGTACTTC. The encoded protein is CASSFRRGGTQYF.